This passage covers 27 T cell receptor beta chains from one sample sequenced in a study of patients and donors after allogeneic stem cell transplantation. TCRdb re-called the RT-PCR reads through MiXCR, storing one row per CDR3 protein. The sample shows about 230,000 distinct CDR3 sequences, 13% to 15% of them seen only once. Source material: blood, either unsorted or a sorted T cell fraction (not recorded which). The receptors here all came from a human donor who was either an allogeneic HSCT recipient or a stem cell or donor lymphocyte infusion donor (not recorded which). It is not recorded whose cells these are; they may come from a transplant donor.

V and J are TRBV7-2 and TRBJ1-2, with D unclear. The CDR3 spans 14 residues. Trimming pared 3 bases from V and 8 bases from J, leaving 16 bases between. Germline V gives CDR1 SGHTA, CDR2 FQGNSA. The CDR3 DNA is TGTGCCAGCAGCTTCGCAGGATCTCAAAAGGGCTACACCTTC. Protein: CASSFAGSQKGYTF.

This clonotype turned up a few times. This chain uses TRBV30 with TRBJ2-1; TRBD1 might be the D (6 bases). Trimming stripped 4 bases from V and 0 bases from J, with 10 bases between. The length of the CDR3 is 14 residues. The germline V gene encodes CDR1 GTSNPN and CDR2 SVGIG (reference sequence). DNA for the CDR3: TGTGCCTGGATAGGACAGACCTCCTACAATGAGCAGTTCTTC. Translating gives CAWIGQTSYNEQFF.

This chain joins TRBV24-1 and TRBJ2-7; D gene unclear. V dropped 1 base and J dropped 1 base, with 10 bases sitting between them. Germline V gene lookup returns CDR1 KGHDR and CDR2 SFDVKD. This CDR3 contains 15 residues. The CDR3 sequence: CATSDFVTESYEQYF. CDR3 DNA: TGTGCCACCAGTGATTTCGTGACCGAGTCCTACGAGCAGTACTTC.

Only a few counts were recorded for this clonotype. The V call is TRBV5-6, the J call TRBJ1-2; 9 nucleotides agree with TRBD1. Germline V lookup: CDR1 SGHDT, CDR2 YYEEEE. The CDR3 extends over 14 amino acids. Losses at the gene ends were 7 bases for V and 5 bases for J; bases not matched to a gene: 9. CDR3 residues: CASAGTGFLYGYTF. The CDR3 bases are TGTGCCAGCGCCGGGACAGGGTTCTTATATGGCTACACCTTC.

This clonotype was counted only a few times. J is TRBJ2-1 and V is TRBV10-3; D remains unclear. The length of the CDR3 is 11 residues. The V and J ends lost 4 bases and 8 bases respectively, with 6 bases between them. In germline, CDR1 is ENHRY, CDR2 SYGVKD. This CDR3 is CAISVLDEQFF. The CDR3 region has the DNA TGTGCCATCAGTGTTCTCGATGAGCAGTTCTTC.

In its sample, this clonotype was seen many times. The rearrangement links TRBV12-3 or TRBV12-4 to TRBJ1-2, with unresolved D. The CDR3 contains 13 residues. V was clipped by 3 bases and J by 8 bases, with 13 bases between them. CDR3 sequence: CASSFSEARGYTF. In DNA form, the CDR3 reads TGTGCCAGCAGTTTCAGCGAGGCGCGGGGCTACACCTTC.

J is TRBJ2-2 and V is TRBV24-1, with TRBD2 as a possible D gene (5 bases). V lost 3 bases and J 2 bases, leaving 9 bases between the germline ends. CDR1 and CDR2 (germline): KGHDR, SFDVKD. The CDR3 runs to 15 residues. CDR3 in amino acids: CATSDRSGNTGELFF. The DNA of the CDR3 is TGTGCCACCAGTGATAGAAGCGGTAACACCGGGGAGCTGTTTTTT.

Notes on this clonotype: A much more abundant neighbour one base away suggests this may be a read error. The chain is built from TRBV6-1 and TRBJ2-5; tentatively, D is TRBD1 or TRBD2 (6 bases each). The CDR3 is made up of 14 amino acids. CDR1 MNHNS and CDR2 SASEGT come from the germline V gene. Trimming left V 4 bases short and J 8 bases short, with 17 bases between. The CDR3 is CASSAMGGAGTQYF. Here the CDR3 DNA reads TGTGCCAGCAGTGCTATGGGGGGCGCTGGTACCCAGTACTTC.

V gene TRBV24-1 combines with J gene TRBJ2-1; D perhaps matches TRBD1 (5 bases). The CDR3 has 15 amino acids. Germline lookup yields CDR1 KGHDR and CDR2 SFDVKD. Trimming took off 2 bases at V and 1 base at J, with 8 bases between the two ends. The DNA of the CDR3 is TGTGCCACCAGTGATTCCGACAGATCCTACAATGAGCAGTTCTTC. It is translated as CATSDSDRSYNEQFF.

This clonotype was observed at least ten times. The chain has TRBV7-8 and TRBJ2-1; 9 bases align to TRBD2. V dropped 1 base and J dropped 15; count of bases not matched to a gene: 10. Looked up from germline, CDR1 is SGHVS and CDR2 is FQNEAQ. This CDR3 has 14 residues. The CDR3 is CASSLGGGAGRGFF. The CDR3 DNA sequence: TGTGCCAGCAGCTTAGGCGGGGGGGCCGGGAGGGGGTTCTTC. Together with reference TRBV7-8 and TRBJ2-1, the CDR3 gives the full variable domain: GAGVSQSPRYKVAKRGQDVALRCDPISGHVSLFWYQQALGQGPEFLTYFQNEAQLDKSGLPSDRFFAERPEGSVSTLKIQRTQQEDSAVYLCASSLGGGAGRGFFGPGTRLTVL.

The chain has TRBV7-9 and TRBJ2-3; 8 bases fit TRBD2. This CDR3 region has 14 residues. V trimming: 6 bases; J trimming: 3 bases; junction bases outside the gene matches: 5. Per germline, CDR1 SEHNR and CDR2 FQNEAQ (reference sequence). CDR3 protein: CASRESGGTDTQYF. CDR3 nucleotides: TGTGCCAGCAGGGAGAGCGGGGGAACAGATACGCAGTATTTT.

This clonotype has only a few counts. V usage is TRBV6-6 and J usage is TRBJ1-1, with D perhaps matching TRBD1 (5 bases). Trimming shortened V by 7 bases and J by 5 bases, and 14 bases separated the two germline ends. Germline V CDR1 and CDR2: MNHNY, SVGAGI (reference sequence). There are 13 residues in the CDR3. The CDR3 sequence: CASKRRGETEAFF. In DNA, the CDR3 is TGTGCCAGCAAGAGGCGGGGGGAGACTGAAGCTTTCTTT.

The chain carries TRBV6-1 and TRBJ1-1, with D perhaps TRBD1 (5 bases). The length of the CDR3 is 13 residues. V gave up 2 bases and J gave up 4 bases, with 8 bases separating them. Germline V CDR1 and CDR2: MNHNS, SASEGT. The CDR3 region has the DNA TGTGCCAGCAGTGAATTCGGGGGCACTGAAGCTTTCTTT. It yields the protein CASSEFGGTEAFF.

This chain uses TRBV6-6 with TRBJ1-6; D is uncertain. V was trimmed by 2 bases and J by 5 bases, leaving 4 bases between them. The CDR3 spans 13 residues. Germline CDR1 MNHNY, CDR2 SVGAGI (reference sequence). The CDR3 loop is CASSYNDNSPLHF. CDR3 coding DNA: TGTGCCAGCAGTTACAACGATAATTCACCCCTCCACTTT.

This clonotype was observed a handful of times. The chain has TRBV25-1 and TRBJ2-5; D may correspond to TRBD1 or TRBD2 (5 bases each). The CDR3 contains 14 residues. V lost 2 bases, J lost 3 bases, and 10 bases lay in between. Germline V gives CDR1 MGHDK, CDR2 SYGVNS. The chain's CDR3 is CASSEEGPKETQYF. DNA for the CDR3: TGTGCCAGCAGTGAAGAGGGGCCGAAAGAGACCCAGTACTTC.

In this sample, this clonotype turned up a few times. The junction differs from germline at one of its ends, possibly a read error. The chain employs TRBV6-1 and TRBJ1-3, with D possibly TRBD1 on 6 matching bases. The CDR3 has 12 amino acids. Germline CDR1 reads MNHNS; CDR2 reads SASEGT. The CDR3: CASSERGAGLDF. Written as DNA, the CDR3 is TGTGCCAGCAGTGAAAGGGGGGCAGGGTTGGATTTT.

The sample holds many counts of this clonotype. The CDR3 DNA follows: TGTGCCAGCAGCTTGAGTAGTGCGGGAGCGGTAGATACGCAGTATTTT. It yields the protein CASSLSSAGAVDTQYF. The chain combines TRBV5-4 with TRBJ2-3; 7 nucleotides align to TRBD2. Germline CDR1 SGHNT, CDR2 YYREEE (reference sequence). Trimming removed 1 base from V and 5 bases from J; junction bases left unmatched: 10. This CDR3 spans 16 amino acids. The variable domain in full, with the rest retrieved from reference TRBV5-4 and TRBJ2-3, is ETGVTQSPTHLIKTRGQQVTLRCSSQSGHNTVSWYQQALGQGPQFIFQYYREEENGRGNFPPRFSGLQFPNYSSELNVNALELDDSALYLCASSLSSAGAVDTQYFGPGTRLTVL.

The V gene is TRBV19, the J gene TRBJ2-7; D may be TRBD2 (5 bases). The CDR3 consists of 15 residues. Per germline, CDR1 LNHDA and CDR2 SQIVND (reference sequence). The V end was cut by 4 bases, the J end by 3 bases, with 16 bases between. The CDR3 nucleotides are TGTGCCAGTAGTAGACGGGGAGAGACGGGCTACGAGCAGTACTTC. Translation gives CASSRRGETGYEQYF.

This clonotype appeared many times. This chain uses TRBV5-1 with TRBJ2-7, with TRBD2 identical over 9 bases. This CDR3 has 16 residues. The V and J ends lost 0 bases and 0 bases, in that order; junction bases with no gene match: 4. The germline CDR1 and CDR2 sequences are SGHRS and YFSETQ. The CDR3 reads CASSLGGGRVSYEQYF. DNA for the CDR3: TGCGCCAGCAGCTTGGGCGGCGGGAGGGTCTCCTACGAGCAGTACTTC.

This clonotype was seen more than once but under ten times. V is TRBV29-1 and J is TRBJ2-3, with a weak D call TRBD2 (7 bases). Germline CDR1 is SQVTM and CDR2 is ANQGSEA. The length of the CDR3 is 15 residues. Trimming left V 4 bases short and J 1 base short, with 15 bases between. CDR3 DNA sequence: TGCAGCGTTGGAGAGGGGGGGATTGGCACAGATACGCAGTATTTT. Translated, it gives CSVGEGGIGTDTQYF.

CDR3 DNA sequence: TGCGCCAGCAGCTTGCTTACACAAGAGACCCAGTACTTC. This gives the protein CASSLLTQETQYF. The chain couples TRBV5-1 to TRBJ2-5; no firm D call. The CDR3 is made up of 13 amino acids. Germline V CDR1 and CDR2: SGHRS, YFSETQ. Trimming pared 1 base from V and 2 bases from J, leaving 6 bases between.

The chain is built from TRBV13 and TRBJ1-2; D gene ambiguous. The germline V gene encodes CDR1 PRHDT and CDR2 FYEKMQ (reference sequence). The CDR3 has 11 residues. The V end was cut by 0 bases, the J end by 8 bases, with 4 bases between. CDR3 coding DNA: TGTGCCAGCAGCTTAGGGGACGGCTACACCTTC. This codes for CASSLGDGYTF.

V gene TRBV11-1 combines with J gene TRBJ2-3, with 9 bases identical to TRBD2. Trimming took 5 bases from V and 2 from J; bases not matched to a gene: 5. The CDR3 has 15 residues. Germline values: CDR1 SGHAT, CDR2 FQDESV (reference sequence). In DNA, the CDR3 is TGTGCCAGCAGCCGACGACTAGCGGTCACAGATACGCAGTATTTT. Protein sequence: CASSRRLAVTDTQYF.

This clonotype was counted only a few times. The chain links TRBV7-2 to TRBJ2-2, with D perhaps matching TRBD1 or TRBD2 (6 bases each). The V end was cut by 4 bases, the J end by 5 bases, with 11 bases between. Germline loops: CDR1 SGHTA, CDR2 FQGNSA. The CDR3 sequence is 14 residues long. The DNA of the CDR3 is TGTGCCAGCAGCTCCCGAGGGGGGACCGGGGAGCTGTTTTTT. Its translation is CASSSRGGTGELFF.

V usage is TRBV6-2 or TRBV6-3 and J usage is TRBJ1-5, with D possibly being TRBD1 (5 bases). Trimming left V 6 bases short and J 4 bases short, with 16 bases between. CDR3 size: 15 residues. Looked up from germline, CDR1 is MNHEY and CDR2 is SVGEGT. Here the CDR3 reads CASRTSQGINQPQHF. The DNA of the CDR3 is TGTGCCAGCAGGACATCGCAGGGTATTAATCAGCCCCAGCATTTT.

This clonotype was counted a few times. V and J are TRBV25-1 and TRBJ1-2, with D unclear. Germline V gene data show CDR1 as MGHDK and CDR2 as SYGVNS. V was cut by 1 base and J by 6 bases, with 6 bases left in between. The CDR3 has 12 amino acids. CDR3 bases: TGTGCCAGCAGTGAATGGCAGAATGGCTACACCTTC. This gives the protein CASSEWQNGYTF.

The V and J genes are TRBV20-1 and TRBJ2-2; D perhaps matches TRBD1 (5 bases). V was shortened by 0 bases and J by 1 base, with 6 bases between the two germline ends. This CDR3 region has 14 residues. Germline CDR1 is DFQATT and CDR2 is SNEGSKA (reference sequence). The CDR3 nucleotides are TGCAGTGCTAGAGACAGGGTGAACACCGGGGAGCTGTTTTTT. Residues: CSARDRVNTGELFF.